Presented here are 29 T cell receptor beta chains from one specimen sequenced in a study of T cell changes during pregnancy in multiple sclerosis. Produced via immunoSEQ multiplex PCR; TCRdb's table is partial and in-frame only. The sample has about 47,000 clones, more than 85% seen once; the top ten hold approximately 2%. The sample was peripheral blood, taken in the third trimester of pregnancy. These receptors all stem from a female donor with multiple sclerosis, enrolled in a pregnancy study.

The gene calls are TRBV29-1 and TRBJ2-1, with 15 positions matching TRBD2. Looked up from germline, CDR1 is SQVTM and CDR2 is ANQGSEA. The CDR3 contains 17 residues. V lost 1 base and J lost 7; bases outside the gene matches: 8. CDR3 region: CSVEGGLAGGPFNEQFF. CDR3 nucleotides: TGCAGCGTTGAAGGTGGACTAGCGGGAGGGCCATTTAATGAGCAGTTCTTC.

V is TRBV27 and J is TRBJ1-5, with TRBD1 identical over 7 bases. V was pared by 5 bases and J by 7 bases, with 17 bases of the junction left unmatched. Per germline, CDR1 MNHEY and CDR2 SMNVEV (reference sequence). This CDR3 contains 17 residues. The DNA of the CDR3 is TGTGCCAGCAGTCTAAGGGTTACAGGGGACGTGATGCAGCCCCAGCATTTT. Amino acids: CASSLRVTGDVMQPQHF.

The chain has TRBV10-3 and TRBJ2-3, with 8 bases identical to TRBD1. The CDR3 sequence is 17 residues long. The trim removed 2 bases at V and 3 bases at J, leaving 10 bases unmatched. CDR1 is ENHRY and CDR2 is SYGVKD in the germline V gene. CDR3 region: CAISEDRGGQDTDTQYF. CDR3 bases: TGTGCCATCAGTGAGGACAGGGGAGGCCAGGATACAGATACGCAGTATTTT.

J is TRBJ2-1 and V is TRBV5-1, with TRBD1 matching over 8 bases. Germline V gene sequence: CDR1 SGHRS, CDR2 YFSETQ. This CDR3 comprises 15 residues. J lost 0 bases, V lost 3 bases, and 2 bases had no gene match. CDR3 DNA sequence: TGCGCCAGCAGCTCCGGACAGGGCTCCTACAATGAGCAGTTCTTC. As protein: CASSSGQGSYNEQFF.

This chain joins TRBV5-6 and TRBJ2-5, with a possible D match to TRBD2 (5 bases). The CDR3 loop spans 15 amino acids. V was shortened by 1 base and J by 5 bases, with 15 bases between the two germline ends. The germline CDR1 and CDR2 sequences are SGHDT and YYEEEE. CDR3 region: CASSLSGSRRETQYF. For the CDR3, the DNA is TGTGCCAGCAGCTTGAGCGGCAGTCGGAGGGAGACCCAGTACTTC.

The chain couples TRBV5-1 to TRBJ2-7, with D possibly being TRBD2 (6 bases). This CDR3 region has 15 residues. The V end lost 4 bases, the J end lost 7 bases, and 21 bases lay between the germline ends. Germline CDR1 and CDR2: SGHRS and YFSETQ. This CDR3 reads CASSPVQGKAGEQYF. CDR3 in DNA: TGCGCCAGCAGCCCCGTCCAGGGCAAGGCGGGAGAGCAGTACTTC.

Points on this clone: The limits of the CDR3 on the DNA are not certain, so only TCRdb's listed CDR3 is given. The V and J genes are TRBV1 and TRBJ2-5; the table assigns TRBD1, which was not confirmed against the DNA. TRBV1 is reported as a pseudogene. A total of 14 residues make up the CDR3, ends included. The CDR3: CTSSQVGAGTTLYF.

This rearrangement joins TRBV28 to TRBJ2-3, with 8 bases lining up with TRBD2. The ends lost 5 bases at V and 4 bases at J; junction bases unmatched: 8. CDR3 length: 15 amino acids. Germline CDR1 is MDHEN and CDR2 is SYDVKM. The CDR3 nucleotides are TGTGCCAGCAGTCGGTGGCGGGAGGTCCCAGATACGCAGTATTTT. Its translation is CASSRWREVPDTQYF.

This chain uses TRBV2 with TRBJ2-1; TRBD2 matches 10 bases. The V and J ends lost 5 bases and 9 bases, in that order; junction bases with no gene match: 7. From germline, CDR1 is SNHLY and CDR2 FYNNEI. The CDR3 is made up of 14 amino acids. CDR3 loop: CASSFLAGVLEQFF. CDR3 nucleotides: TGTGCCAGCAGTTTCCTAGCGGGAGTACTTGAGCAGTTCTTC. Full variable domain (remainder filled in from reference TRBV2 and TRBJ2-1): EPEVTQTPSHQVTQMGQEVILRCVPISNHLYFYWYRQILGQKVEFLVSFYNNEISEKSEIFDDQFSVERPDGSNFTLKIRSTKLEDSAMYFCASSFLAGVLEQFFGPGTRLTVL.

The chain uses TRBV20-1 and TRBJ2-1; no definite D call. The CDR3 runs to 11 residues. Deletions cut 1 base from V and 9 bases from J, with 7 bases between. Germline lookup yields CDR1 DFQATT and CDR2 SNEGSKA (reference sequence). CDR3 coding DNA: TGCAGTGCTAGAGGACCGGGTGAGCAGTTCTTC. Translation gives CSARGPGEQFF.

This sequence joins TRBV7-3 and TRBJ2-1, with TRBD1 identical over 7 bases. The CDR3 sequence is 13 residues long. Trimming removed 5 bases from V and 9 bases from J; junction bases left unmatched: 7. Germline CDR1 is SGHTA and CDR2 is FQGTGA. CDR3 sequence: CASSPQTGREQFF. The DNA for the CDR3 is TGTGCCAGCAGCCCCCAGACAGGGCGTGAGCAGTTCTTC. Filled out from reference TRBV7-3 and TRBJ2-1, the complete variable domain reads GAGVSQTPSNKVTEKGKYVELRCDPISGHTALYWYRQSLGQGPEFLIYFQGTGAADDSGLPNDRFFAVRPEGSVSTLKIQRTERGDSAVYLCASSPQTGREQFFGPGTRLTVL.

This chain links TRBV27 with TRBJ1-2, with 7 bases that match TRBD1. Unmatched junction bases numbered 5, after V lost 5 bases and J lost 8 bases. The CDR3 is 12 residues long. Germline-derived CDR1 and CDR2 are MNHEY and SMNVEV (reference sequence). The CDR3 reads CASSPRGWGYTF. The CDR3, as DNA: TGTGCCAGCAGTCCCAGGGGGTGGGGCTACACCTTC.

Sample share makes this clone medium-sized (0.01 to 0.1%). The chain joins TRBV6-6 to TRBJ2-1, with D possibly matching TRBD2 (6 bases). The CDR3 totals 16 residues. With 4 bases removed from V and 4 bases from J, the gap between germline ends came to 17 bases. From germline, CDR1 is MNHNY and CDR2 SVGAGI (reference sequence). The chain's CDR3 is CASSWEEPSLYNEQFF. CDR3 bases: TGTGCCAGCAGTTGGGAGGAACCGAGTCTTTACAATGAGCAGTTCTTC.

The V and J genes are TRBV5-4 and TRBJ2-1, with TRBD2 as a possible D gene (6 bases). Germline V lookup: CDR1 SGHNT, CDR2 YYREEE (reference sequence). Trimming removed 4 bases from V and 3 bases from J, with 14 bases in between. CDR3 length equals 15 residues. In DNA form, the CDR3 reads TGTGCCAGCAGCCTGGACACAGCGGGCTACAATGAGCAGTTCTTC. This translates into CASSLDTAGYNEQFF.

The rearrangement uses TRBV28 and TRBJ2-2, with unresolved D. CDR3 length: 13 residues. V was trimmed by 7 bases and J by 4 bases, leaving 10 bases between them. The V gene's germline CDR1 is MDHEN and CDR2 SYDVKM. CDR3 nucleotide sequence: TGTGCCAGCATGGTCCGAGGCACCGGGGAGCTGTTTTTT. It specifies CASMVRGTGELFF. Using reference TRBV28 and TRBJ2-2 for the parts outside the CDR3, the full variable domain is DVKVTQSSRYLVKRTGEKVFLECVQDMDHENMFWYRQDPGLGLRLIYFSYDVKMKEKGDIPEGYSVSREKKERFSLILESASTNQTSMYLCASMVRGTGELFFGEGSRLTVL.

The chain has TRBV4-3 and TRBJ2-6; unclear D gene. Trimming removed 6 bases from V and 0 bases from J, with 15 bases in between. The length of the CDR3 is 17 residues. Looked up from germline, CDR1 is LGHNA and CDR2 is YSLEER. CDR3 coding DNA: TGCGCCAGCAGTCCAGGTGGGCATGCCTCTGGGGCCAACGTCCTGACTTTC. Translation gives CASSPGGHASGANVLTF.

The chain recombines TRBV11-2 with TRBJ2-7; TRBD2 agrees at 11 bases. The length of the CDR3 is 16 residues. With 0 bases clipped from V and 3 bases from J, the junction kept 4 bases outside the gene matches. Germline V CDR1 and CDR2: SGHAT, FQNNGV. As DNA, the CDR3 is TGTGCCAGCAGCTTAGAAGCTAGCGGGGGGCTCTACGAGCAGTACTTC. It codes for CASSLEASGGLYEQYF.

CDR3 residues: CASSGGHPNEKLFF. The CDR3 DNA reads as TGTGCCAGCAGCGGGGGACACCCAAATGAAAAACTGTTTTTT. The rearrangement joins TRBV9 to TRBJ1-4, with D perhaps TRBD1 (6 bases). V dropped 3 bases and J dropped 5 bases, with 11 bases sitting between them. This CDR3 comprises 14 residues. Germline CDR1 reads SGDLS; CDR2 reads YYNGEE.

The chain has TRBV5-1 and TRBJ2-3; the match to TRBD1 covers 9 bases. V shed 4 bases and J 4 bases; nucleotides not matched to a gene: 4. The CDR3 totals 14 residues. Germline V gene lookup returns CDR1 SGHRS and CDR2 YFSETQ. The CDR3 here is CASSPGQGADTQYF. CDR3 in DNA: TGCGCCAGCAGCCCGGGACAGGGAGCAGATACGCAGTATTTT. Combining the CDR3 with reference TRBV5-1 and TRBJ2-3 gives the whole variable domain KAGVTQTPRYLIKTRGQQVTLSCSPISGHRSVSWYQQTPGQGLQFLFEYFSETQRNKGNFPGRFSGRQFSNSRSEMNVSTLELGDSALYLCASSPGQGADTQYFGPGTRLTVL.

This chain links TRBV4-3 with TRBJ2-2, with D possibly TRBD2 on 5 matching bases. Between the trimmed V and J ends, which lost 1 base and 5 bases, there was a span of 11 bases. The V gene's germline CDR1 is LGHNA and CDR2 YSLEER. The CDR3 is 15 amino acids. As DNA, the CDR3 is TGCGCCAGCAGCCAAGTATCCGGCGGGACCGGGGAGCTGTTTTTT. It specifies CASSQVSGGTGELFF.

The chain joins TRBV4-2 to TRBJ2-7; 12 nucleotides line up with TRBD2. J was trimmed by 2 bases and V by 4 bases; bases with no gene match: 3. The CDR3 covers 15 residues. The germline gives CDR1 LGHNA, CDR2 YNFKEQ. As DNA, the CDR3 is TGTGCCAGCAGCCTATCTAGCGGGAGGGCCTACGAGCAGTACTTC. It is translated as CASSLSSGRAYEQYF.

The chain joins TRBV7-9 to TRBJ1-3; TRBD1 might be the D (6 bases). This CDR3 contains 16 residues. Deletions cut 6 bases from V and 2 bases from J, with 17 bases between. CDR1 is SEHNR, CDR2 FQNEAQ, per germline (reference sequence). The CDR3 region has the DNA TGTGCCAGCAGTTCTCAGGGGAGAGGACCTGGAAACACCATATATTTT. Translated: CASSSQGRGPGNTIYF.

The chain recombines TRBV5-1 with TRBJ2-1, with 16 bases lining up with TRBD2. Trimming at V came to 2 bases and at J to 1 base, leaving 9 bases not matched to a gene. The CDR3 runs 20 residues. Germline assignment: CDR1 SGHRS and CDR2 YFSETQ. CDR3 in amino acids: CASSLAGTSGRGRSYNEQFF. Here the CDR3 DNA reads TGCGCCAGCAGCTTAGCCGGGACTAGCGGGAGGGGGAGGTCCTACAATGAGCAGTTCTTC.

The V gene is TRBV5-4, the J gene TRBJ1-2; a weak D match, TRBD1 (5 bases). Germline values: CDR1 SGHNT, CDR2 YYREEE (reference sequence). The V and J ends lost 0 bases and 4 bases respectively, with 13 bases between them. CDR3 length equals 15 residues. The CDR3 nucleotides are TGTGCCAGCAGCTTGGCGGCAGGAGGGGTCTATGGCTACACCTTC. Its protein product is CASSLAAGGVYGYTF. Variable domain in full (rest from reference TRBV5-4 and TRBJ1-2): ETGVTQSPTHLIKTRGQQVTLRCSSQSGHNTVSWYQQALGQGPQFIFQYYREEENGRGNFPPRFSGLQFPNYSSELNVNALELDDSALYLCASSLAAGGVYGYTFGSGTRLTVV.

The chain joins TRBV7-8 to TRBJ1-2, with D unresolved. Germline V gene sequence: CDR1 SGHVS, CDR2 FQNEAQ. The CDR3 is made up of 15 amino acids. V was clipped by 2 bases and J by 1 base, with 11 bases between them. The DNA for the CDR3 is TGTGCCAGCAGCTTACTGGTTCTAAATAACTATGGCTACACCTTC. It specifies CASSLLVLNNYGYTF. Full variable domain (remainder filled in from reference TRBV7-8 and TRBJ1-2): GAGVSQSPRYKVAKRGQDVALRCDPISGHVSLFWYQQALGQGPEFLTYFQNEAQLDKSGLPSDRFFAERPEGSVSTLKIQRTQQEDSAVYLCASSLLVLNNYGYTFGSGTRLTVV.

The CDR3: CASSLSVAGVSSYEQYF. CDR3 nucleotide sequence: TGTGCCAGCAGCCTCTCGGTAGCGGGGGTTAGCTCCTACGAGCAGTACTTC. This chain links TRBV7-2 with TRBJ2-7; 9 nucleotides match TRBD2. Germline values: CDR1 SGHTA, CDR2 FQGNSA. The CDR3 runs to 17 residues. With V trimmed by 5 bases and J by 0 bases, 11 bases remained unmatched.

The V call is TRBV7-9, the J call TRBJ2-7, with D perhaps matching TRBD2 (6 bases). V lost 1 base to trimming and J lost 8 bases, with 6 bases between them. The CDR3 runs 11 residues. Germline-derived CDR1 and CDR2 are SEHNR and FQNEAQ (reference sequence). CDR3: CASSLGTKQYF. The CDR3 DNA reads TGTGCCAGCAGCTTAGGGACTAAGCAGTACTTC.

The rearrangement joins TRBV25-1 to TRBJ2-2; D not certain. The CDR3 consists of 15 residues. Trimming removed 0 bases from V and 5 bases from J, with 10 bases in between. The V gene's germline CDR1 is MGHDK and CDR2 SYGVNS. The CDR3 DNA reads as TGTGCCAGCAGTGAATATACCGGTTATACCGGGGAGCTGTTTTTT. Protein product: CASSEYTGYTGELFF.

The chain couples TRBV5-4 to TRBJ2-7; 9 bases map to TRBD2. The CDR3 length is 15 residues. CDR1 is SGHNT and CDR2 is YYREEE in the germline V gene (reference sequence). Trimming cost V 0 bases and J 4 bases; bases outside gene matches: 5. Here the CDR3 DNA reads TGTGCCAGCAGCTTGGAGGCGGGAGGGGCGTACGAGCAGTACTTC. Amino acid sequence: CASSLEAGGAYEQYF.